These 14 T cell receptor beta chains originate from one sample sequenced in a study of blood T cell repertoires in COVID-19. TCRdb's table, derived via immunoSEQ multiplex PCR, lists solely in-frame clones and lacks some. The sample lists fewer than 90,000 clones, 75% to 90% occurring once. The material sequenced was peripheral blood. Source of these receptors: a male donor with acute or convalescent COVID-19.

The V gene is TRBV11-2, the J gene TRBJ2-1; D is possibly TRBD2 (6 bases). Trimming stripped 5 bases from V and 6 bases from J, with 17 bases between. In germline, CDR1 is SGHAT, CDR2 FQNNGV. The CDR3 consists of 15 residues. As DNA, the CDR3 is TGTGCCAGCAGCCCGAGTGGGGAGGCCGGCAATGAGCAGTTCTTC. Its protein is CASSPSGEAGNEQFF.

V is TRBV2 and J is TRBJ2-3; TRBD2 might be the D (6 bases). The CDR3 runs 14 residues. The germline V gene has CDR1 SNHLY and CDR2 FYNNEI. Trimming removed 6 bases at V and 6 bases at J, with 16 bases between. DNA of the CDR3: TGTGCCAGCAGCGTAGCGGCTATAGGGGATACGCAGTATTTT. Its protein product is CASSVAAIGDTQYF.

V usage is TRBV7-9 and J usage is TRBJ1-2; a possible D gene is TRBD1 (5 bases). Between the trimmed V and J ends, which lost 1 base and 7 bases, there was a span of 7 bases. CDR3 length: 12 residues. Germline loops: CDR1 SEHNR, CDR2 FQNEAQ (reference sequence). CDR3 in amino acids: CASSLVDSGYTF. The CDR3 nucleotides are TGTGCCAGCAGCTTAGTCGACAGTGGCTACACCTTC.

The rearrangement joins TRBV6-6 to TRBJ2-7; TRBD1 might be the D (6 bases). The germline V gene encodes CDR1 MNHNY and CDR2 SVGAGI (reference sequence). Trimming took off 2 bases at V and 2 bases at J, with 10 bases between the two ends. The CDR3 runs 14 residues. The CDR3 loop reads CASSYRDTAYEQYF. The CDR3 DNA is TGTGCCAGCAGTTACCGGGACACCGCCTACGAGCAGTACTTC.

This clone turned up a few times. The chain employs TRBV3-1 (or the pseudogene TRBV3-2) and TRBJ1-5; TRBD1 matches at 8 bases. CDR1 and CDR2 (germline): LGHDT, YNNKEL (reference sequence). This CDR3 has 15 residues. V was clipped by 0 bases and J by 7 bases; unmatched bases: 5. This CDR3 is CASSQDGQGGQPQHF. In DNA, the CDR3 is TGTGCCAGCAGCCAAGATGGACAGGGTGGACAGCCCCAGCATTTT.

The J gene is TRBJ2-7, the V gene TRBV5-1; possible D gene TRBD1, 5 bases. V was pared by 0 bases and J by 1 base, with 14 bases between. There are 16 residues in the CDR3. Germline values: CDR1 SGHRS, CDR2 YFSETQ. The CDR3 sequence: CASSLAVDSLSYEQYF. Here the CDR3 DNA reads TGCGCCAGCAGCTTGGCCGTCGACAGTCTTTCCTACGAGCAGTACTTC.

The V call is TRBV19, the J call TRBJ1-1; maybe TRBD1 (6 bases). Looked up from germline, CDR1 is LNHDA and CDR2 is SQIVND (reference sequence). The CDR3 covers 14 residues. V was shortened by 8 bases and J by 0 bases, with 13 bases between the two germline ends. CDR3 region: CASRRQELNTEAFF. In DNA form, the CDR3 reads TGTGCCAGTCGCCGACAGGAACTGAACACTGAAGCTTTCTTT.

This chain joins TRBV19 and TRBJ1-6; the match to TRBD1 covers 8 bases. Germline assignment: CDR1 LNHDA and CDR2 SQIVND (reference sequence). Trimming removed 7 bases from V and 8 bases from J; junction bases left unmatched: 4. The CDR3 is made up of 13 amino acids. CDR3 in amino acids: CASTGQGDSPLHF. In nucleotides, the CDR3 is TGTGCCAGTACCGGACAGGGAGATTCACCCCTCCACTTT.

The rearrangement links TRBV6-1 to TRBJ1-6, with 7 bases identical to TRBD1. CDR3 size: 16 residues. Germline V lookup: CDR1 MNHNS, CDR2 SASEGT. The ends lost 4 bases at V and 4 bases at J; junction bases unmatched: 7. The CDR3 region is CASSGDRYDYNSPLHF. The CDR3 DNA reads TGTGCCAGCAGTGGGGACAGATACGATTATAATTCACCCCTCCACTTT.

The chain employs TRBV25-1 and TRBJ1-5; no clear D. This CDR3 is built from 12 residues. Looked up from germline, CDR1 is MGHDK and CDR2 is SYGVNS. Trimming pared 4 bases from V and 5 bases from J, leaving 6 bases between. CDR3 sequence (DNA): TGTGCCAGCAGTGTCGGTCATCAGCCCCAGCATTTT. It codes for CASSVGHQPQHF.

The V gene is TRBV19, the J gene TRBJ2-7, with TRBD1 identical over 7 bases. From germline, CDR1 is LNHDA and CDR2 SQIVND (reference sequence). The CDR3 loop spans 13 amino acids. V shed 5 bases and J 2 bases; nucleotides not matched to a gene: 3. CDR3 coding DNA: TGTGCCAGTAGTCCGGGACAGACCTACGAGCAGTACTTC. Protein: CASSPGQTYEQYF.

This chain connects TRBV9 to TRBJ2-5, with a tentative D call TRBD1 (6 bases). Germline V gives CDR1 SGDLS, CDR2 YYNGEE. V was cut by 2 bases and J by 5 bases, with 10 bases left in between. This CDR3 has 13 amino acids. CDR3 DNA: TGTGCCAGCAGCGTTACAGGGAGTGAGACCCAGTACTTC. Its translation is CASSVTGSETQYF.

The chain recombines TRBV2 with TRBJ2-7; 12 nucleotides agree with TRBD1. Germline loops: CDR1 SNHLY, CDR2 FYNNEI. J gave up 2 bases and V 7 bases, and 6 bases lay outside the gene matches. The CDR3 extends over 15 amino acids. In DNA, the CDR3 is TGTGCCAGCATGTCGGGACAGGGGGCACCCTACGAGCAGTACTTC. It translates to CASMSGQGAPYEQYF.

This chain joins TRBV6-2 or TRBV6-3 and TRBJ2-3, with 11 bases fitting TRBD1. The CDR3 loop spans 16 amino acids. J lost 4 bases, V lost 4 bases, and 7 bases had no gene match. Germline V CDR1 and CDR2: MNHEY, SVGEGT. The CDR3 DNA reads as TGTGCCAGCAGTTCCCGGGACAGGGGGTTTCCAGATACGCAGTATTTT. Protein: CASSSRDRGFPDTQYF.